This TCR beta chain stems from a study of response to subunit inactivated influenza vaccine. Germline CDR1 reads MNHEY; CDR2 reads SVGAGI. The CDR3 runs to 12 residues. The V end lost 8 bases, the J end lost 0 bases, and 7 bases lay between the germline ends. MiXCR was run by TCRdb on the RT-PCR reads, yielding one entry per CDR3 protein. Among around 480,000 distinct CDR3 sequences listed, approximately 9.9% were seen once. This sequence originates from a man between 45 and 60 years old who received an inactivated influenza vaccine. The V and J genes are TRBV6-5 and TRBJ1-2; D is undetermined. Sequences were derived from PBMCs from blood, sampled roughly 6 weeks after vaccination. CDR3 sequence reads: CASSESNYGYTF. The CDR3, as DNA: TGTGCCAGCTCCGAGTCTAACTATGGCTACACCTTC.